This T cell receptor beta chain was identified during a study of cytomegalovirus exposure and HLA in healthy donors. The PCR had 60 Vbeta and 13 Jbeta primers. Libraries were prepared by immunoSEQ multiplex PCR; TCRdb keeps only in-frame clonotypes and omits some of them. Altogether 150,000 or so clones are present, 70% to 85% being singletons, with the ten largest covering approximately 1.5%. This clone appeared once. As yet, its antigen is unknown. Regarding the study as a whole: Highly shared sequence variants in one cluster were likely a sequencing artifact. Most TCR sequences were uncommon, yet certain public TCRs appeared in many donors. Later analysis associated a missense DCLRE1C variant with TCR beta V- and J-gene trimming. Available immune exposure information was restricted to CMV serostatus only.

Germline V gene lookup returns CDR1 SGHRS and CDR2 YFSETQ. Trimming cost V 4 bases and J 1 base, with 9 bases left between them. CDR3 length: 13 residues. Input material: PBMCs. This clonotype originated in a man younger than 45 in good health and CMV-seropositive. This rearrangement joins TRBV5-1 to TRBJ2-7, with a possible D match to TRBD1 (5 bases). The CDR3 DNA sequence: TGCGCCAGCAGCCACGACAGTTCCTACGAGCAGTACTTC. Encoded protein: CASSHDSSYEQYF.